These T cell receptor beta chains were read from a single sample in a study of T cell responses to AZD1222 COVID-19 vaccine. Measured with immunoSEQ multiplex PCR; TCRdb has only the in-frame clones, and not every one. The sample has 120,000 or so clones; 92% are singletons. The input for sequencing was peripheral blood, taken on day 0 of AZD1222 vaccination. The receptors originated from an adult in good health. CDR3s include the opening cysteine and the closing phenylalanine or tryptophan. Each record gives: CDR3 protein, CDR3 DNA, J gene, D gene, clone size, V gene. D genes are given only for firm matches. Clone size is not always given. Where it is, it says once, few, many or a class for expanded clones.

CASSLRPYAGEVDTQYF TGCGCCAGCAGCTTGCGTCCTTATGCGGGAGAGGTAGATACGCAGTATTTT TRBJ2-3 TRBD2 . TRBV5-1
CSASSSGANYGYTF TGCAGTGCTAGTTCGTCCGGGGCTAACTATGGCTACACCTTC TRBJ1-2 . . TRBV20-1
CASQARYGGTEAFF TGTGCCAGCCAAGCTCGTTACGGCGGCACTGAAGCTTTCTTT TRBJ1-1 . . TRBV19
CASSKNYGYTF TGTGCCAGCAGTAAGAACTATGGCTACACCTTC TRBJ1-2 . . TRBV19
CASGFDDRVTEAFF TGTGCTAGTGGTTTCGACGACAGGGTTACTGAAGCTTTCTTT TRBJ1-1 TRBD1 . TRBV12-5
CASSWQEFTGELFF TGCGCCAGCAGCTGGCAGGAATTTACCGGGGAGCTGTTTTTT TRBJ2-2 . . TRBV5-1
CASCEGHPYEQYF TGTGCCAGCTGTGAAGGACACCCTTACGAGCAGTACTTC TRBJ2-7 . . TRBV18
CASSPLQGEGTEAFF TGTGCCAGCTCACCGTTACAGGGGGAGGGAACTGAAGCTTTCTTT TRBJ1-1 TRBD1 . TRBV18
CASSKDRGRENTEAFF TGTGCCAGCAGCAAGGACAGGGGGCGGGAGAACACTGAAGCTTTCTTT TRBJ1-1 TRBD1 . TRBV9
CASSSAEWAGYTF TGTGCCAGCAGTTCGGCGGAATGGGCTGGCTACACCTTC TRBJ1-2 . once TRBV28
CAWRGTAFPLMRGYTF TGTGCCTGGCGCGGGACAGCCTTCCCCCTCATGCGAGGCTACACCTTC TRBJ1-2 TRBD1 . TRBV30
CASSQDRTNNYGYTF TGTGCCAGCAGCCAAGATCGCACCAATAACTATGGCTACACCTTC TRBJ1-2 . . TRBV4-2
CASSPLVGTGNEKLFF TGCGCCAGCAGCCCCCTGGTAGGGACAGGGAATGAAAAACTGTTTTTT TRBJ1-4 TRBD1 . TRBV5-1
CASSIRKVRSNYGYTF TGTGCCAGTAGTATAAGGAAGGTGCGATCTAACTATGGCTACACCTTC TRBJ1-2 . . TRBV19
CASSHRTAGGSNQPQHF TGCGCCAGCAGTCATAGGACAGCCGGCGGCTCCAATCAGCCCCAGCATTTT TRBJ1-5 . . TRBV5-1
CASNGNGYTF TGTGCCAGCAACGGAAATGGCTACACCTTC TRBJ1-2 . . TRBV2
CASSISGADNEQFF TGTGCCAGTAGTATCTCCGGAGCAGATAATGAGCAGTTCTTC TRBJ2-1 . . TRBV19
CASSGGRQGGELFF TGTGCCAGTAGTGGGGGACGGCAGGGCGGGGAGCTGTTTTTT TRBJ2-2 . . TRBV19
CATARQGGGYEQYF TGTGCCACCGCAAGACAGGGCGGGGGATACGAGCAGTACTTC TRBJ2-7 . . TRBV11-2
CASSLAEGPKRETQYF TGTGCCAGCAGCTTAGCAGAGGGGCCTAAGAGAGAGACCCAGTACTTC TRBJ2-5 . . TRBV7-9
CASSITVEKLFF TGTGCCAGTAGTATTACTGTTGAAAAACTGTTTTTT TRBJ1-4 . . TRBV19
CASATGPSYNEQFF TGTGCCAGCGCGACAGGACCCTCCTACAATGAGCAGTTCTTC TRBJ2-1 . . TRBV6-5
CASSLWTKSTDTQYF TGTGCCAGCAGCTTATGGACGAAAAGCACAGATACGCAGTATTTT TRBJ2-3 . . TRBV7-2
CASSAGTGVEQYF TGTGCCAGTAGTGCCGGGACAGGGGTCGAGCAGTACTTC TRBJ2-7 TRBD1 . TRBV19
CASSPRDGVPYEQYF TGTGCCAGCAGCCCGCGGGATGGGGTACCCTACGAGCAGTACTTC TRBJ2-7 . . TRBV11-2
CASSLAVAGGREQFF TGCGCCAGCAGCTTGGCCGTGGCGGGAGGGCGCGAGCAGTTCTTC TRBJ2-1 TRBD2 . TRBV5-1
CATSDLRTGGTETQYF TGTGCCACCAGTGATCTTCGGACAGGGGGCACGGAGACCCAGTACTTC TRBJ2-5 TRBD1 . TRBV24-1
CASSLAGFSYEQYF TGTGCCAGCAGCTTGGCGGGATTTTCCTACGAGCAGTACTTC TRBJ2-7 . . TRBV7-9
CASSQQMNTEAFF TGTGCCAGCAGCCAACAGATGAACACTGAAGCTTTCTTT TRBJ1-1 . once TRBV3-1/TRBV3-2
CASSIGSSSYEQYF TGTGCCAGTAGTATCGGCAGTTCGTCCTACGAGCAGTACTTC TRBJ2-7 . . TRBV19
CASNHNRGNEQFF TGTGCCAGTAACCATAACAGGGGCAATGAGCAGTTCTTC TRBJ2-1 TRBD1 . TRBV19
CASSRDRGHEQYF TGTGCCAGCAGCCGGGACAGGGGCCACGAGCAGTACTTC TRBJ2-7 TRBD1 . TRBV7-3
CAWSVYGVGSGYTF TGTGCCTGGAGTGTATACGGGGTTGGGAGTGGCTACACCTTC TRBJ1-2 . . TRBV30
CASSLGLDTQYF TGCGCCAGCAGCTTGGGACTAGATACGCAGTATTTT TRBJ2-3 . . TRBV5-1
CARDGYTF TGTGCCAGGGATGGCTACACCTTC TRBJ1-2 . . TRBV5-4
CASSEGSSGGLEQYF TGTGCCAGCAGCGAGGGGTCTAGCGGTGGGCTCGAGCAGTACTTC TRBJ2-7 TRBD2 . TRBV9
CAISESGGPEETQYF TGTGCCATCAGTGAGTCCGGCGGGCCTGAAGAGACCCAGTACTTC TRBJ2-5 . . TRBV10-3
CASSLSIKEETQYF TGTGCCAGCAGCTTGTCCATAAAGGAAGAGACCCAGTACTTC TRBJ2-5 . . TRBV5-5
CASSNRPGQTNTEAFF TGTGCCAGCAGTAACCGGCCGGGACAAACGAACACTGAAGCTTTCTTT TRBJ1-1 . . TRBV2
CASSLSGGGEQYF TGTGCCAGCAGTTTAAGTGGAGGGGGCGAGCAGTACTTC TRBJ2-7 . . TRBV12-3/TRBV12-4
CASSQDRGRINNEQFF TGTGCCAGCAGCCAAGATCGCGGTAGAATCAACAATGAGCAGTTCTTC TRBJ2-1 . . TRBV14
CASSRPSGSYEQYF TGTGCCAGCAGCCGTCCTAGCGGGAGTTACGAGCAGTACTTC TRBJ2-7 TRBD2 . TRBV28
CASSLRGSNYGYTF TGTGCCAGCAGCCTTAGGGGATCTAACTATGGCTACACCTTC TRBJ1-2 . once TRBV5-6
CASRHPGQGYYEQYF TGTGCAAGTCGCCACCCGGGACAGGGCTACTACGAGCAGTACTTC TRBJ2-7 . . TRBV12-2
CASSLFGAANTGELFF TGCGCCAGCAGCCTTTTTGGGGCGGCGAACACCGGGGAGCTGTTTTTT TRBJ2-2 . . TRBV5-1
CASSFRARGNEQFF TGTGCCAGCAGTTTCCGGGCTAGAGGCAATGAGCAGTTCTTC TRBJ2-1 . . TRBV28
CASSFARANEQFF TGTGCCAGCAGCTTTGCACGGGCCAATGAGCAGTTCTTC TRBJ2-1 . . TRBV11-3
CASSPRTSGSHEQYF TGTGCCAGCAGCCCACGGACTAGCGGGAGCCACGAGCAGTACTTC TRBJ2-7 TRBD2 . TRBV11-1
CATSRDMYGYTF TGTGCCACCAGCAGAGATATGTATGGCTACACCTTC TRBJ1-2 . . TRBV15
CASMEGSSYNEQFF TGTGCCAGCATGGAGGGAAGCTCCTACAATGAGCAGTTCTTC TRBJ2-1 . once TRBV5-4
CASSDTANNEQFF TGTGCCAGCAGTGATACGGCTAACAATGAGCAGTTCTTC TRBJ2-1 . . TRBV2
CASSLALGSTEAFF TGCGCCAGCAGCTTGGCCCTCGGGAGTACTGAAGCTTTCTTT TRBJ1-1 . . TRBV5-1
CASSADGYQETQYF TGTGCCAGCAGCGCAGACGGGTATCAAGAGACCCAGTACTTC TRBJ2-5 . few TRBV7-9
CASSLDNNNQPQHF TGTGCCAGCAGTCTTGACAACAACAATCAGCCCCAGCATTTT TRBJ1-5 . few TRBV6-5
CASSARPAGGHNEQFF TGTGCCAGCTCCGCACGACCCGCAGGGGGACACAATGAGCAGTTCTTC TRBJ2-1 TRBD1 . TRBV18